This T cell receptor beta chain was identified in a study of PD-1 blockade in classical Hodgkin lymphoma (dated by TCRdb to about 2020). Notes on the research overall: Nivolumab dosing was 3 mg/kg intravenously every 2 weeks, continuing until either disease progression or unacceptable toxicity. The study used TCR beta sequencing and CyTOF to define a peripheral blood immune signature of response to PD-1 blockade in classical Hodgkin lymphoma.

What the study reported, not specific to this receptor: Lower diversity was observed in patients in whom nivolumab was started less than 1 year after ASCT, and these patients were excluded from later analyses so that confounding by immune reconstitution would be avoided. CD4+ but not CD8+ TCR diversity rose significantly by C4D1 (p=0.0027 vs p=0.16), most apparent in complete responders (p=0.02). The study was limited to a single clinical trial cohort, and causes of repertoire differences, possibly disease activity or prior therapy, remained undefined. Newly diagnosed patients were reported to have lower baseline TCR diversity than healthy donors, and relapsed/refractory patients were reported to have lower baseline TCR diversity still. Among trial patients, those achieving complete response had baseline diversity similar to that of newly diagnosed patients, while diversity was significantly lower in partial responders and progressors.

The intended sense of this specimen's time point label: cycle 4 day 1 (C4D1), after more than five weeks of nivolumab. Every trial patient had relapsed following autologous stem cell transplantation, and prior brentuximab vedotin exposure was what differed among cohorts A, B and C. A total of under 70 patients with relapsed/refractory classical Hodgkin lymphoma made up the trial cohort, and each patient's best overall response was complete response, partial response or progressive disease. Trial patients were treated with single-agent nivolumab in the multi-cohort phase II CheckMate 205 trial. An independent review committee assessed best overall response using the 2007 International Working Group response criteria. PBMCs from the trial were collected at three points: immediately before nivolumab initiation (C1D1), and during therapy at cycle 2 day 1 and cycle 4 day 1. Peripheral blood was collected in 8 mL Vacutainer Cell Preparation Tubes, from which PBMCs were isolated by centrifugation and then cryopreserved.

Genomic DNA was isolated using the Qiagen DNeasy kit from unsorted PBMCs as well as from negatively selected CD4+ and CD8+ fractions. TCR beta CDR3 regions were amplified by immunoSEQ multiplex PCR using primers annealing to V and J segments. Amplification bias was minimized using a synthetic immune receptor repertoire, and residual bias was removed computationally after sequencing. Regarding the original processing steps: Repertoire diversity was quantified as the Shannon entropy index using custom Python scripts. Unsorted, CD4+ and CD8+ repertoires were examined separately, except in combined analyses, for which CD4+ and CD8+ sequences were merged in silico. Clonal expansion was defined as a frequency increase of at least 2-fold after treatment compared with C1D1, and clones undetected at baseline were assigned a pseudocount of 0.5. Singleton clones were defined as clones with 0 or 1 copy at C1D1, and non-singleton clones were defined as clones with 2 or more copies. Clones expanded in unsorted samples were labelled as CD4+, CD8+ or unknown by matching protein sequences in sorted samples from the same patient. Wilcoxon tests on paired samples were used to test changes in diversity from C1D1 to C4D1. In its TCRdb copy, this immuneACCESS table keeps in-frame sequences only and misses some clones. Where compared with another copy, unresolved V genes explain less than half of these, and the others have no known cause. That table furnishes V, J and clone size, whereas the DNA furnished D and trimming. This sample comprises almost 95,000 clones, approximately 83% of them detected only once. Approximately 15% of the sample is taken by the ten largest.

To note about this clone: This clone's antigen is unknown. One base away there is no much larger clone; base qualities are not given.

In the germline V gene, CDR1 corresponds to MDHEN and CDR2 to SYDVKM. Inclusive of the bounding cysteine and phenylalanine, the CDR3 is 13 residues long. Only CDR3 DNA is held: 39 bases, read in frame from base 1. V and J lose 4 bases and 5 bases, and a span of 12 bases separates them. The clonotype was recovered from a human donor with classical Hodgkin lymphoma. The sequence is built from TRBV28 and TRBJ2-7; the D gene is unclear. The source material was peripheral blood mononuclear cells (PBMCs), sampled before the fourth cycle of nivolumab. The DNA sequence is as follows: TGTGCCAGCAGTTATGGTGGTCGGGACGAGCAGTACTTC. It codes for CASSYGGRDEQYF.